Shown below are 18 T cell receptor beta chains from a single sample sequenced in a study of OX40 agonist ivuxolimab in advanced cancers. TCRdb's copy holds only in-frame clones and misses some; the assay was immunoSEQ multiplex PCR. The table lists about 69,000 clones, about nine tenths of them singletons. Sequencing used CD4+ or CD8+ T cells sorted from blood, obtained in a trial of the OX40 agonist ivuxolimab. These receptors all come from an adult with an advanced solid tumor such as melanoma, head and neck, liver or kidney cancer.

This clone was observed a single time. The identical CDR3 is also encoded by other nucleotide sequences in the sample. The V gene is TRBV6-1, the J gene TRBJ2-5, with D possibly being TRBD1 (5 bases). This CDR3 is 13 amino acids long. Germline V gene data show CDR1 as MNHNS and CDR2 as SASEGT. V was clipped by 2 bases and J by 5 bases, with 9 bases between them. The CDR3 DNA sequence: TGTGCCAGCAGTGAAATCCAGGGTGAGACCCAGTACTTC. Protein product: CASSEIQGETQYF.

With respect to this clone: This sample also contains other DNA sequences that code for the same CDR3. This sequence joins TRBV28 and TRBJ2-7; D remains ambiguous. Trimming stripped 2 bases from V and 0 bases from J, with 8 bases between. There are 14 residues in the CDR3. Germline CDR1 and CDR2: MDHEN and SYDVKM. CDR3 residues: CASSLTASSYEQYF. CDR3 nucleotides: TGTGCCAGCAGTTTAACAGCTTCCTCCTACGAGCAGTACTTC. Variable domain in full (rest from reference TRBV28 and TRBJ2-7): DVKVTQSSRYLVKRTGEKVFLECVQDMDHENMFWYRQDPGLGLRLIYFSYDVKMKEKGDIPEGYSVSREKKERFSLILESASTNQTSMYLCASSLTASSYEQYFGPGTRLTVT.

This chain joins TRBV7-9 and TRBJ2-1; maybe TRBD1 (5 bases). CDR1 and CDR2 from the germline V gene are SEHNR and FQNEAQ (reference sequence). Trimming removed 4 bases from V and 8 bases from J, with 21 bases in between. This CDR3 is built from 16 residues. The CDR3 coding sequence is TGTGCCAGCAGCTCACTGACAGCTTTTGGAGATGATGAGCAGTTCTTC. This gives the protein CASSSLTAFGDDEQFF.

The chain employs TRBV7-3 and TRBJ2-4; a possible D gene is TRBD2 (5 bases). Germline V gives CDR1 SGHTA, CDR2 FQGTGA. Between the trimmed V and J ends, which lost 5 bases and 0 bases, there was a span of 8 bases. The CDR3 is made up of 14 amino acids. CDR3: CASSLGVAKNIQYF. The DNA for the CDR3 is TGTGCCAGCAGCCTCGGGGTAGCCAAAAACATTCAGTACTTC.

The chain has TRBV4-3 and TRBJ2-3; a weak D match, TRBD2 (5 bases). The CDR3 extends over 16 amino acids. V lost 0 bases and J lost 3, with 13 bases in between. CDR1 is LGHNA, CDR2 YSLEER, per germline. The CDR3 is CASSQDGYSGTDTQYF. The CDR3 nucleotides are TGCGCCAGCAGCCAAGACGGCTACAGCGGAACAGATACGCAGTATTTT.

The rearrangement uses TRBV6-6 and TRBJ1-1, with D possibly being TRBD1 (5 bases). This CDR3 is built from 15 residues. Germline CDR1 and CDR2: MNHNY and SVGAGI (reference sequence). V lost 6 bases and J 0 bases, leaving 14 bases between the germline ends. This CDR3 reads CASRETGLMNTEAFF. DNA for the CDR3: TGTGCCAGCAGGGAAACAGGCCTTATGAACACTGAAGCTTTCTTT.

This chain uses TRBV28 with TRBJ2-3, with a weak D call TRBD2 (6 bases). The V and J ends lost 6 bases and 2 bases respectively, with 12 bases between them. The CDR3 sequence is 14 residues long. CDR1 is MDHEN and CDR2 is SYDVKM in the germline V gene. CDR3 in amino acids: CASSPGVFTDTQYF. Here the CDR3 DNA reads TGTGCCAGCAGCCCGGGGGTTTTCACAGATACGCAGTATTTT.

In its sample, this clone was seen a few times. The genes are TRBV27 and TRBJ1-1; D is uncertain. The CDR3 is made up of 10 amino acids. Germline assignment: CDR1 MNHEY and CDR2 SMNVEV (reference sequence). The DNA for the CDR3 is TGTGACTCTTGGGGCACTGAAGCTTTCTTT. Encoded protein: CDSWGTEAFF.

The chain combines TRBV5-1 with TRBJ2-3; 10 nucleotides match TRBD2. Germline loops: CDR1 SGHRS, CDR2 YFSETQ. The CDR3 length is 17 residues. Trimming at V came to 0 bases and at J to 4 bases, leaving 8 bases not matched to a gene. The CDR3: CASSLGLAGVLSDTQYF. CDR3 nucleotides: TGCGCCAGCAGCTTGGGGCTAGCGGGAGTGTTATCAGATACGCAGTATTTT.

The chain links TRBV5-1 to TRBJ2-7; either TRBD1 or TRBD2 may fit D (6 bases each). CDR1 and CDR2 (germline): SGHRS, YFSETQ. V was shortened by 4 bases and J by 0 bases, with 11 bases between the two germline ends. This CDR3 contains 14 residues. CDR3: CASSPRGGSYEQYF. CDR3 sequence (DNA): TGCGCCAGCAGCCCCAGGGGAGGCTCCTACGAGCAGTACTTC. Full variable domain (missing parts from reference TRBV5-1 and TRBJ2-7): KAGVTQTPRYLIKTRGQQVTLSCSPISGHRSVSWYQQTPGQGLQFLFEYFSETQRNKGNFPGRFSGRQFSNSRSEMNVSTLELGDSALYLCASSPRGGSYEQYFGPGTRLTVT.

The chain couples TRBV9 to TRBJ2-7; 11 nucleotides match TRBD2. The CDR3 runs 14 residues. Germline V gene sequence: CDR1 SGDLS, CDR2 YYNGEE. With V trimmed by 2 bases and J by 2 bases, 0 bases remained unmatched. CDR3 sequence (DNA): TGTGCCAGCAGCGTTAGCGGGAGGGCCTACGAGCAGTACTTC. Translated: CASSVSGRAYEQYF.

CDR3 nucleotides: TGTGCCAGCAGCTTAGATGGCAACCAAGAGACCCAGTACTTC. It translates to CASSLDGNQETQYF. The chain recombines TRBV7-8 with TRBJ2-5; D is unresolved. Germline values: CDR1 SGHVS, CDR2 FQNEAQ. This CDR3 spans 14 amino acids. V dropped 1 base and J dropped 0 bases, with 6 bases sitting between them. The full variable domain, with the rest looked up from reference TRBV7-8 and TRBJ2-5, is GAGVSQSPRYKVAKRGQDVALRCDPISGHVSLFWYQQALGQGPEFLTYFQNEAQLDKSGLPSDRFFAERPEGSVSTLKIQRTQQEDSAVYLCASSLDGNQETQYFGPGTRLLVL.

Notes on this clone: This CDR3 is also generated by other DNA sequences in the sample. CDR3 sequence reads: CASSLAGGPGDTQYF. CDR3 bases: TGCGCCAGCAGCTTGGCGGGAGGGCCAGGTGATACGCAGTATTTT. The V gene is TRBV5-1, the J gene TRBJ2-3, with 8 positions matching TRBD2. CDR1 is SGHRS, CDR2 YFSETQ, per germline. CDR3 length equals 15 residues. V lost 0 bases to trimming and J lost 6 bases; unmatched junction nucleotides: 6.

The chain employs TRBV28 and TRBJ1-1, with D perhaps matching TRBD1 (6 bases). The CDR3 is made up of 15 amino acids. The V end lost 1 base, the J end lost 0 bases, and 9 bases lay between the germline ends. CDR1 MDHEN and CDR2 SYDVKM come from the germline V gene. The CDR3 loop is CASSLYREVNTEAFF. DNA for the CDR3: TGTGCCAGCAGTTTATACAGGGAGGTGAACACTGAAGCTTTCTTT.

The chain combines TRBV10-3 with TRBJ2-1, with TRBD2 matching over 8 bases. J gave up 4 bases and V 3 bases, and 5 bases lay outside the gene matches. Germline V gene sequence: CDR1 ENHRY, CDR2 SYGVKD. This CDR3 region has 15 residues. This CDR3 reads CAISEEAGEYNEQFF. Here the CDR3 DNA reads TGTGCCATCAGTGAAGAAGCGGGGGAATACAATGAGCAGTTCTTC.

CDR3 in amino acids: CASSVAGANTEAFF. DNA for the CDR3: TGTGCCAGCAGTGTGGCAGGAGCGAACACTGAAGCTTTCTTT. This chain uses TRBV2 with TRBJ1-1; no reliable D call. With 4 bases removed from V and 1 base from J, the gap between germline ends came to 10 bases. The CDR3 is 14 amino acids. The V gene's germline CDR1 is SNHLY and CDR2 FYNNEI. Looking up the rest from reference TRBV2 and TRBJ1-1 gives the full variable domain: EPEVTQTPSHQVTQMGQEVILRCVPISNHLYFYWYRQILGQKVEFLVSFYNNEISEKSEIFDDQFSVERPDGSNFTLKIRSTKLEDSAMYFCASSVAGANTEAFFGQGTRLTVV.

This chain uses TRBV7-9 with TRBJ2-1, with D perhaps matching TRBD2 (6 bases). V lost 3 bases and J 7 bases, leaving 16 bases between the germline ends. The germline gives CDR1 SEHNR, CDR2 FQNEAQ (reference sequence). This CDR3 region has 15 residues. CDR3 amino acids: CASSFSGTEGNEQFF. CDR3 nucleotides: TGTGCCAGCAGCTTCTCGGGGACGGAGGGGAATGAGCAGTTCTTC.

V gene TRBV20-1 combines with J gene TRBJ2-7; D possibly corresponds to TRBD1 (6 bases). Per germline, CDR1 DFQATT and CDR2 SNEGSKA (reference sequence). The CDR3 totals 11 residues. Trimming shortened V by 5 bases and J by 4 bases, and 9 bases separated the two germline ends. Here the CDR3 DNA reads TGCAGTGCTCAGAGGGGGTACGAGCAGTACTTC. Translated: CSAQRGYEQYF.